These 9 T cell receptor beta chains share one sample of origin, sequenced in a study of shared clonotypes between healthy human individuals. Assay: immunoSEQ multiplex PCR; the TCRdb copy retains only in-frame clones and omits some. This table holds a few million clones, approximately 93% found once. The specimen sequenced was naive CD4+ T cells from PBMCs. Indicated subset: CD45RA+ positively selected. The receptor set was obtained from a man younger than 35 in good health. Some clones in this sample may be carry-over from other donors' samples.

This clone has a handful of counts. The chain recombines TRBV9 with TRBJ1-5, with no clear D. The CDR3 totals 13 residues. The V gene's germline CDR1 is SGDLS and CDR2 YYNGEE. Trimming pared 2 bases from V and 5 bases from J, leaving 8 bases between. The CDR3 DNA reads as TGTGCCAGCAGCGTTACCGCGGATCAGCCCCAGCATTTT. Translated: CASSVTADQPQHF.

This clone was counted a single time. This chain links TRBV5-1 with TRBJ1-1; no clear D gene. The CDR3 has 15 amino acids. Per the germline V gene, CDR1 is SGHRS and CDR2 is YFSETQ. V lost 3 bases to trimming and J lost 2 bases, with 14 bases between them. CDR3 in amino acids: CASSWSLGRNTEAFF. CDR3 nucleotide sequence: TGCGCCAGCAGCTGGAGTTTGGGGAGAAACACTGAAGCTTTCTTT.

The CDR3 coding sequence is TGTGCCAGCAGTTTCGTACTAGCCCTCCCGTCCGAGCAGTACTTC. Encoded protein: CASSFVLALPSEQYF. This rearrangement joins TRBV27 to TRBJ2-7; tentative D call: TRBD2 (6 bases). Trimming shortened V by 3 bases and J by 6 bases, and 18 bases separated the two germline ends. The CDR3 runs 15 residues. The V gene's germline CDR1 is MNHEY and CDR2 SMNVEV (reference sequence).

The V and J genes are TRBV25-1 and TRBJ1-4; unclear D gene. The CDR3 sequence is 14 residues long. The V gene's germline CDR1 is MGHDK and CDR2 SYGVNS. Trimming stripped 4 bases from V and 2 bases from J, with 8 bases between. The CDR3 DNA reads TGTGCCAGCAGTGGGCCTTGGACTAATGAAAAACTGTTTTTT. Amino acid sequence: CASSGPWTNEKLFF.

The J gene is TRBJ2-3, the V gene TRBV11-3; TRBD1 aligns across 7 bases. From germline, CDR1 is SGHNT and CDR2 YENEEA. V gave up 3 bases and J gave up 5 bases; unmatched junction bases: 8. The CDR3 contains 15 residues. The CDR3 bases are TGTGCCAGCAGCTTCGGTTGGGACAGAGGAGATACGCAGTATTTT. Its translation: CASSFGWDRGDTQYF.

This clone appeared once. The CDR3, as DNA: TGTGCCAGTAGTATTGAGGTGGCAGTGCCTAACTATGGCTACACCTTC. Amino acids: CASSIEVAVPNYGYTF. V and J are TRBV19 and TRBJ1-2; no clear D. Trimming cost V 3 bases and J 0 bases, with 14 bases left between them. The length of the CDR3 is 16 residues. From germline, CDR1 is LNHDA and CDR2 SQIVND (reference sequence).

The chain joins TRBV6-5 to TRBJ2-7; 7 bases fit TRBD2. The CDR3 is made up of 15 amino acids. V lost 9 bases and J lost 0; bases outside the gene matches: 11. Germline CDR1 and CDR2: MNHEY and SVGAGI. CDR3 in amino acids: CASRTLAGSSYEQYF. CDR3 coding DNA: TGTGCCAGTCGGACATTAGCGGGCAGCTCCTACGAGCAGTACTTC.

This clone was seen a handful of times. The chain couples TRBV28 to TRBJ1-1, with a tentative D call TRBD1 (6 bases). CDR3 size: 12 residues. Trimming shortened V by 10 bases and J by 0 bases, and 9 bases separated the two germline ends. The germline gives CDR1 MDHEN, CDR2 SYDVKM. CDR3 loop: CATTGLNTEAFF. The CDR3, as DNA: TGTGCCACCACAGGGTTGAACACTGAAGCTTTCTTT.

This sequence joins TRBV7-2 and TRBJ2-5; 10 bases are shared with TRBD1. The CDR3 is made up of 17 amino acids. Trimming took 2 bases from V and 7 from J; bases not matched to a gene: 13. CDR1 is SGHTA and CDR2 is FQGNSA in the germline V gene. CDR3 sequence: CASSLFSRQGAVGTQYF. CDR3 DNA: TGTGCCAGCAGCTTATTCTCCCGACAGGGGGCGGTTGGGACCCAGTACTTC.